Reported below is one T cell receptor beta chain. Only one count was recorded for this clone. What this receptor recognizes is not known. Base qualities are not recorded, but no much larger clone differs from it by a single base. This entry is derived from a study of blood T cell repertoires in COVID-19 (dated by TCRdb to about 2020). With respect to the entire study: Samples from collaborators originated in the United States, Italy and Spain and spanned both the acute and convalescent phases of COVID-19. A freely available public database, intended as a resource for researchers studying the immune response to SARS-CoV-2, is where the repertoires were released. Where HLA class I and class II types were available, the types were taken from metadata supplied by the sample provider, not from assay-based typing. Sample metadata almost always included a de-identified subject ID, COVID-19 status, age in years and sex. Deeply sampled blood TCRbeta repertoires from subjects exposed to, actively infected with, or recovered from COVID-19 were included in the dataset. The samples were drawn from two sources: the first 160 participants of the ongoing ImmuneRACE study, and fewer than 1,500 subjects contributed by 6 global collaborators. The material from the prospective study consisted of cDNA or gDNA derived from T cells, B-cell-depleted T cells, or PBMCs. Study-level results and caveats: The quantity of clinical and demographic metadata differed by source and by participant and was supplied without curation.

Collaborating institutions collected whole blood in K2EDTA tubes following their own protocols. For TCRbeta analysis, collaborators shipped samples as frozen whole blood, isolated PBMCs, or DNA extracted from either of those sample types. TCRbeta CDR3 regions were amplified from genomic DNA by means of the immunoSEQ Assay, a bias-controlled multiplex PCR. Under the source paper's analysis protocol: Within the assay, amplification of reference gene primers was used to estimate how many nucleated cells each sample contained. To quantify the absolute abundance of each unique TCRbeta CDR3 rearrangement, sequence reads were collapsed and filtered. For each sample, productive Simpson clonality was calculated by taking the square root of Simpson's diversity index across productive rearrangements. This immuneACCESS table, as held by TCRdb, lists in-frame sequences with V and J called but not all clones. Of the missing ones, under half trace to an unresolved V gene in checked studies; the others have no known cause. V and J calls and clone size come straight from that table; D and trimming were deduced from the DNA. The sample profile shows roughly 20,000 clones; roughly 93% of them were found once. Together, the top ten hold approximately 5% of the sample.

From the cysteine through the phenylalanine, the CDR3 covers 16 amino acids. The read is trimmed to its CDR3 DNA, 48 bases read in frame from base 1. Trimming takes 4 bases from V and 2 bases from J, and the germline ends sit 17 bases apart. The germline V gene (reference sequence) sets CDR1 to SEHNR and CDR2 to FQNEAQ. The sequencing sample was made of peripheral blood. The sequence joins TRBV7-9 to TRBJ1-1; the D gene cannot be named for sure. The clonotype originates from a human donor in a cohort sampled during active COVID-19. The DNA sequence is given as TGTGCCAGCAGCTACGACCCAGGAAGCAGAAACACTGAAGCTTTCTTT. It encodes CASSYDPGSRNTEAFF.